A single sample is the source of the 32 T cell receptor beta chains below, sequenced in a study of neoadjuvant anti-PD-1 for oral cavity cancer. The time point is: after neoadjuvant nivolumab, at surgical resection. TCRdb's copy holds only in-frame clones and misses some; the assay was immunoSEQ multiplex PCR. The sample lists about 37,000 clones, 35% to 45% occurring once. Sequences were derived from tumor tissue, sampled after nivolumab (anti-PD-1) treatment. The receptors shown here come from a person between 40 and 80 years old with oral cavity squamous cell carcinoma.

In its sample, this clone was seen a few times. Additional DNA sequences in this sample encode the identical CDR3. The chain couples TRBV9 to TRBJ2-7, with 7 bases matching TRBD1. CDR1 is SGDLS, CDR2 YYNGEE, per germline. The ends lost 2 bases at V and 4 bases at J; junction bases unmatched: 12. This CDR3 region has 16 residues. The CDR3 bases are TGTGCCAGCAGCGTGACAGGGACCGGGGAATTTTACGAGCAGTACTTC. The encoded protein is CASSVTGTGEFYEQYF.

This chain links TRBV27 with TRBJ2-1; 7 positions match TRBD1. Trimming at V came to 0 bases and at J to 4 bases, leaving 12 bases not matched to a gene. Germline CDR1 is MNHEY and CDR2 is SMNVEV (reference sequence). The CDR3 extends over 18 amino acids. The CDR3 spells CASSLSGMRDRGYNEQFF. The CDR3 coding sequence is TGTGCCAGCAGTTTATCGGGAATGAGGGACAGAGGGTACAATGAGCAGTTCTTC.

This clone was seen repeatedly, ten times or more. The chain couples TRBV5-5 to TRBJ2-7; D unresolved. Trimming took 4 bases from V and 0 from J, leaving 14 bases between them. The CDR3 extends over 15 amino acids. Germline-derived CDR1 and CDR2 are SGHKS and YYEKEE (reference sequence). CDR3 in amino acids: CASSQEYADSYEQYF. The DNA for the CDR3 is TGTGCCAGCAGCCAAGAGTATGCAGACTCCTACGAGCAGTACTTC.

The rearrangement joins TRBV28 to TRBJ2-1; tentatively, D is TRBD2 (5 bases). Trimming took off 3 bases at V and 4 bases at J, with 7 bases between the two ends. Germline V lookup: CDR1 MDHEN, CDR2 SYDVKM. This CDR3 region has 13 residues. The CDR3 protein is CASSFTGYNEQFF. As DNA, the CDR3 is TGTGCCAGCAGTTTCACGGGATACAATGAGCAGTTCTTC.

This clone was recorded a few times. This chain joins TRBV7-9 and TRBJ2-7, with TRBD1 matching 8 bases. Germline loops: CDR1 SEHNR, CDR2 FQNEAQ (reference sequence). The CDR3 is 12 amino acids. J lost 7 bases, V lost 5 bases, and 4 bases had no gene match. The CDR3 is CASSGQGGEQYF. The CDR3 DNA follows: TGTGCCAGCAGCGGACAGGGAGGTGAGCAGTACTTC. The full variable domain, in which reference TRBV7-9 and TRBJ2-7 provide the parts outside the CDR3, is DTGVSQNPRHKITKRGQNVTFRCDPISEHNRLYWYRQTLGQGPEFLTYFQNEAQLEKSRLLSDRFSAERPKGSFSTLEIQRTEQGDSAMYLCASSGQGGEQYFGPGTRLTVT.

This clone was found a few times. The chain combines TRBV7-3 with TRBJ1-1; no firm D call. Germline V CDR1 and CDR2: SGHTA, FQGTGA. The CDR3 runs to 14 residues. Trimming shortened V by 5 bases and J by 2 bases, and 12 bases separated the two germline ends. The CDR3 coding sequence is TGTGCCAGCAGCCTCGGGCTTGGAAACACTGAAGCTTTCTTT. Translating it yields CASSLGLGNTEAFF.

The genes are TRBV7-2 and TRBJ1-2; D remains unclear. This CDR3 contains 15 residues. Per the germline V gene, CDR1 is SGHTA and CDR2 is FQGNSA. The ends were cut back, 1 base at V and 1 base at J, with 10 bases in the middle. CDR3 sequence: CASSLDGAVNYGYTF. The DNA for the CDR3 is TGTGCCAGCAGCTTAGACGGCGCAGTTAACTATGGCTACACCTTC.

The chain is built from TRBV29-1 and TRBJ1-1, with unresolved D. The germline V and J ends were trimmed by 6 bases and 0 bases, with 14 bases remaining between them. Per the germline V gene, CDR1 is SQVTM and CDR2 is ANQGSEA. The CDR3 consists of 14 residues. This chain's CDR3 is CSVWDLVVNTEAFF. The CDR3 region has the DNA TGCAGCGTATGGGATTTAGTGGTGAACACTGAAGCTTTCTTT.

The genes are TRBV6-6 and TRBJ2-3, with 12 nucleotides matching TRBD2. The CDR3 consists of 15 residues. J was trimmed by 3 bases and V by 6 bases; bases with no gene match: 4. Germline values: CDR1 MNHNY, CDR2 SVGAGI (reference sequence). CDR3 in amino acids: CASRSTSGGTDTQYF. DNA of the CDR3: TGTGCCAGCAGGTCGACTAGCGGGGGAACAGATACGCAGTATTTT.

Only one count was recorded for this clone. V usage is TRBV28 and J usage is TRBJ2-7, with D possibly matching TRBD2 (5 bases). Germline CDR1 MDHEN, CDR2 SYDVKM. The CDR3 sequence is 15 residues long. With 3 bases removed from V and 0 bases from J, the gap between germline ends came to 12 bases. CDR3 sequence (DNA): TGTGCCAGCAGTTTTCTAGCCTCGAGCTCCTACGAGCAGTACTTC. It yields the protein CASSFLASSSYEQYF.

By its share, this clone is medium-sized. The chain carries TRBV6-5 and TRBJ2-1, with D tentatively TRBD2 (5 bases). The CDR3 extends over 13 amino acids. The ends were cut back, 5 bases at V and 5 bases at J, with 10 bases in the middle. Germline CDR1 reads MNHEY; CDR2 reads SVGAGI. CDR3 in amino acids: CASSHGGHNEQFF. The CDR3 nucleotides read TGTGCCAGCAGTCACGGAGGTCACAATGAGCAGTTCTTC.

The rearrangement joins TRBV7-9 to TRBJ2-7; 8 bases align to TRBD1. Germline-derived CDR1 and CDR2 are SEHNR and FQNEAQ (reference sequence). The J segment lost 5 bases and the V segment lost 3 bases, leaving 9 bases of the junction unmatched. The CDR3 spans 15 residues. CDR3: CASSLRGQGIHEQYF. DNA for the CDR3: TGTGCCAGCAGCTTGAGAGGACAGGGAATCCACGAGCAGTACTTC.

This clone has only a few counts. The CDR3 loop reads CAAAETGRNTIYF. Written as DNA, the CDR3 is TGTGCCGCTGCGGAGACCGGGAGAAACACCATATATTTT. The J gene is TRBJ1-3, the V gene TRBV2; D gene unclear. The CDR3 loop spans 13 amino acids. Germline assignment: CDR1 SNHLY and CDR2 FYNNEI. V dropped 11 bases and J dropped 5 bases, with 16 bases sitting between them.

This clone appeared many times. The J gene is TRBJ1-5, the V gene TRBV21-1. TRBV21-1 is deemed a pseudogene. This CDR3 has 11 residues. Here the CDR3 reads CASSYEGQRHF. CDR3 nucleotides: TGTGCCAGCAGCTACGAGGGGCAGAGGCATTTT.

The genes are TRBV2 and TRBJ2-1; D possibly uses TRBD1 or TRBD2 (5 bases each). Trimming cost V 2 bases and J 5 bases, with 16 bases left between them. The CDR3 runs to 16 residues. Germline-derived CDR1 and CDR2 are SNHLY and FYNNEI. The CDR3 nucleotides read TGTGCCAGCAGTGAATTAAAGGGGACGGAAGACAATGAGCAGTTCTTC. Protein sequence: CASSELKGTEDNEQFF.

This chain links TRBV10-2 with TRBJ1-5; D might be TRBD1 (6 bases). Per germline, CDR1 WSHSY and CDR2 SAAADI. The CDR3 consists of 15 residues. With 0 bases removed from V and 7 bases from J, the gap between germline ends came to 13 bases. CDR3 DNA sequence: TGCGCCAGCAGTGAGTCGGGTACAGGGCGCCAGCCCCAGCATTTT. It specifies CASSESGTGRQPQHF.

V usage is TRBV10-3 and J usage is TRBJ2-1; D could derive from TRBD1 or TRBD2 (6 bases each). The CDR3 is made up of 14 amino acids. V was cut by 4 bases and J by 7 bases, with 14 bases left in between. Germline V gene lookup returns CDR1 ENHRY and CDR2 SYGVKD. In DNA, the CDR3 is TGTGCCATCAGTGCCCAGCTAGGGGGGAATGAGCAGTTCTTC. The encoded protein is CAISAQLGGNEQFF.

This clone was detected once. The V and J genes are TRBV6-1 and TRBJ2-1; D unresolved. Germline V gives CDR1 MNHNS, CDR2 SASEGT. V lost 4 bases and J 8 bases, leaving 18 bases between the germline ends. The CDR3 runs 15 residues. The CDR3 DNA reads TGTGCCAGCAGTGCCCGAAGCCCTGACCGCGATGAGCAGTTCTTC. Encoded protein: CASSARSPDRDEQFF.

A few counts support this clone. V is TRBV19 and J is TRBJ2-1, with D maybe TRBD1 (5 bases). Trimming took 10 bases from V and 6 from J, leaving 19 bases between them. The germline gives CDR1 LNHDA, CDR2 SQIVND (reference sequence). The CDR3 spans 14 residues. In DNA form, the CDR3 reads TGTGCCACCCACCCCGGGTTAAGGGGCAATGAGCAGTTCTTC. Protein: CATHPGLRGNEQFF. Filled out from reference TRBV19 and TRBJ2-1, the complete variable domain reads DGGITQSPKYLFRKEGQNVTLSCEQNLNHDAMYWYRQDPGQGLRLIYYSQIVNDFQKGDIAEGYSVSREKKESFPLTVTSAQKNPTAFYLCATHPGLRGNEQFFGPGTRLTVL.

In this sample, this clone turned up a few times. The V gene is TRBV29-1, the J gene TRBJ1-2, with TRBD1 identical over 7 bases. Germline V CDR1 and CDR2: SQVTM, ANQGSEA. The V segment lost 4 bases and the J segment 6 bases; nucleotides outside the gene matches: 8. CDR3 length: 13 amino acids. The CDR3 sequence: CSVGYDRANGYTF. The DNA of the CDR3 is TGCAGCGTTGGCTACGACAGGGCGAATGGCTACACCTTC.

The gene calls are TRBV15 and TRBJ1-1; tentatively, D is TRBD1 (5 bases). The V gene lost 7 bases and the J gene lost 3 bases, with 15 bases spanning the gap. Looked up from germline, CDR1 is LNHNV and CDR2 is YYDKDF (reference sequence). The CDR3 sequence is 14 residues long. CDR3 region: CATKDGQGDTEAFF. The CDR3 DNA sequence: TGTGCCACCAAGGACGGTCAGGGAGACACTGAAGCTTTCTTT.

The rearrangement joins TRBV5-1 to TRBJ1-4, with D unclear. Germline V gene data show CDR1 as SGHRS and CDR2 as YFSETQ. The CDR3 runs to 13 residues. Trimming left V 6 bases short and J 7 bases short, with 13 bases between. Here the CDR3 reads CASKGPSSEKLFF. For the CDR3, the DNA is TGCGCCAGCAAGGGCCCTTCTAGTGAAAAACTGTTTTTT.

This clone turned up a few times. CDR3 DNA: TGCAGTGCGCGGGCAGGCGGGGAGCTGTTTTTT. This codes for CSARAGGELFF. The chain joins TRBV20-1 to TRBJ2-2; possibly TRBD2 for D (5 bases). The CDR3 covers 11 residues. With 6 bases removed from V and 7 bases from J, the gap between germline ends came to 9 bases. The germline V gene has CDR1 DFQATT and CDR2 SNEGSKA (reference sequence).

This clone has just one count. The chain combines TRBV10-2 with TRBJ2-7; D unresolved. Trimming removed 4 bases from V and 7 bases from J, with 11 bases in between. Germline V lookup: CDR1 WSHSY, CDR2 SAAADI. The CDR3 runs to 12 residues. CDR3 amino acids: CASSGILREQYF. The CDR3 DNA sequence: TGCGCCAGCAGTGGTATTTTAAGGGAGCAGTACTTC.

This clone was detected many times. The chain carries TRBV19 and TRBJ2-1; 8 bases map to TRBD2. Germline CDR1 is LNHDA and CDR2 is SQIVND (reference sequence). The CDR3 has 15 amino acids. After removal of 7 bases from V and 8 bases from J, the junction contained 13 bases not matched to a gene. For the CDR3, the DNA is TGTGCCAGTAACCCCGGGACTAGGGTGGTCTATGAGCAGTTCTTC. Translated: CASNPGTRVVYEQFF.

The CDR3 loop is CASSSRQGENYGYTF. The CDR3 bases are TGTGCCAGCAGCTCCCGACAGGGGGAAAACTATGGCTACACCTTC. The gene calls are TRBV4-2 and TRBJ1-2, with 9 bases that match TRBD1. Germline V CDR1 and CDR2: LGHNA, YNFKEQ. The CDR3 has 15 amino acids. The V gene end was trimmed by 5 bases and the J gene end by 2 bases; junction bases not matched to a gene: 6.

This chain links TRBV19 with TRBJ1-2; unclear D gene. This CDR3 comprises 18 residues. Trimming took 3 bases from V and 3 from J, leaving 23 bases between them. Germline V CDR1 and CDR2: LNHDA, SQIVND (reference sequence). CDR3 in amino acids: CASSMGPKTRTRDYGYTF. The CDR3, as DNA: TGTGCCAGTAGTATGGGCCCTAAGACGCGAACCCGTGACTATGGCTACACCTTC.

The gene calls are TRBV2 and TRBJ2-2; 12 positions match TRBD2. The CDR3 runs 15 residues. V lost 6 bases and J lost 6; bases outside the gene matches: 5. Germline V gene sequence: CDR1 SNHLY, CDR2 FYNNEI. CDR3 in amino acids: CASSPGLAGSGELFF. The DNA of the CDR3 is TGTGCCAGCAGCCCAGGACTAGCGGGATCCGGGGAGCTGTTTTTT.

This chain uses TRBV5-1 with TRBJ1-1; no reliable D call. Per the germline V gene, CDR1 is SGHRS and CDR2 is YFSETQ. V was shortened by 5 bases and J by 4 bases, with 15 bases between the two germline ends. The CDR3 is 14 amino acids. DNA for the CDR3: TGCGCCAGCAGTCCCCAGTTGGGCAGCACTGAAGCTTTCTTT. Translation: CASSPQLGSTEAFF.

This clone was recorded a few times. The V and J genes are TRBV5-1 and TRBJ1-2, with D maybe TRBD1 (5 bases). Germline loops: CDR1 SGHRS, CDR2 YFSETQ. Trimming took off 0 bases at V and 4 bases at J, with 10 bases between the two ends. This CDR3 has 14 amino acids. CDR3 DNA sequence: TGCGCCAGCAGCTTGGATGGGGCGGCCTATGGCTACACCTTC. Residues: CASSLDGAAYGYTF. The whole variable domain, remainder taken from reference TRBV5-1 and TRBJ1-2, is KAGVTQTPRYLIKTRGQQVTLSCSPISGHRSVSWYQQTPGQGLQFLFEYFSETQRNKGNFPGRFSGRQFSNSRSEMNVSTLELGDSALYLCASSLDGAAYGYTFGSGTRLTVV.

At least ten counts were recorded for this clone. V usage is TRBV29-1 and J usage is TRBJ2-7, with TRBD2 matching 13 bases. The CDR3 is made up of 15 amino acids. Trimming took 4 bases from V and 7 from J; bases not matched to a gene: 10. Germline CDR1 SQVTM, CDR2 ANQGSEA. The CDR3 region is CSVGPRTSGRNEQYF. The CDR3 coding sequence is TGCAGCGTTGGTCCTCGGACTAGCGGGAGAAATGAGCAGTACTTC.

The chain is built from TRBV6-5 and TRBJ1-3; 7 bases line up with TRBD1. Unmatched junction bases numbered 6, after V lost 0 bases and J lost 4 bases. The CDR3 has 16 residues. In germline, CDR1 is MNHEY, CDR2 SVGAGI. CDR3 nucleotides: TGTGCCAGCAGTTACTCGGGGGGACAGACAGGAAACACCATATATTTT. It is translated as CASSYSGGQTGNTIYF.